This T cell receptor (beta chain) was recorded in a study of Graves' ophthalmopathy and Graves' hyperthyroidism. General study points: This model predicted ophthalmopathy progression (sensitivity 60% to 71%, specificity around 72%). The blood repertoire also included most expanded thyroid clonotypes above 0.001 frequency.

In the case of this clonotype: The antigen is unknown.

Amplification of the TCR beta CDR3 regions used RNA transcripts (as template). HTBI primers were used in a first-round RT-PCR, which preceded a second-round multiplex PCR. One entry per CDR3 protein results from TCRdb running MiXCR on the multiplex PCR reads. Of 650,000 to 800,000 distinct CDR3 sequences in the sample, about two fifths were seen once. The CDR3 totals 15 residues. V shed 10 bases and J shed 7 bases, with 26 bases lying between them. The germline gives CDR1 ENHRY, CDR2 SYGVKD. Disease in donors with ophthalmopathy had moderate-to-severe activity, CAS ≥3, NOSPECS ≥4 and under 3 months' duration.

The sample was peripheral blood. This chain connects TRBV10-3 to TRBJ2-7; D is tentatively TRBD1 or TRBD2 (5 bases each). The source of this sequence is an adult man with Graves' ophthalmopathy. The CDR3 protein is CASLLVFRGAREQYF. In DNA, the CDR3 is TGTGCCAGCCTACTCGTGTTTCGGGGCGCGAGGGAGCAGTACTTC.